The source of this T cell receptor (beta chain) is a study of cytomegalovirus exposure and HLA in healthy donors (dated by TCRdb to between 2016 and 2019). Background for the entire study: According to a later analysis, the 100 to 150 validation repertoires were produced on the same platform as the 700 or so repertoires of the first cohort. The study was designed to test whether signatures of past pathogen exposure could be identified by cataloging public T cell receptors. Along with the approximately 620-subject first cohort, a separate validation cohort of over a hundred different subjects was used. The study combined high-throughput TCR immunosequencing, statistical association of individual TCRs with disease status, and machine learning to predict cytomegalovirus infection status.

On the study overall, not on this receptor specifically: In both the original and validation cohorts, the classifier was reported to diagnose cytomegalovirus status with high specificity and sensitivity. A later analysis had no HLA typing for the validation cohort, so co-occurrence there was scored across all 120 or so repertoires. In vitro tests confirmed that three of the cytomegalovirus-associated TCR beta chains recognize cytomegalovirus antigens. Subsequent analysis determined that TCRs grouped into clusters in the first cohort also showed a tendency toward co-occurrence across the 130 or so validation repertoires, and roughly 94% of cluster scores exceeded 0. A total of 164 TCR beta chains were listed by the study as associated with cytomegalovirus. Most TCR sequences were seen in very few donors, while some public TCRs were found in many individuals. According to the authors, the approach could potentially be generalized to other disease states and immunological phenotypes.

Regarding this clone: Its antigen is unknown. No much larger clonotype is one base removed from it; base qualities were not supplied.

Library preparation used the immunoSEQ multiplex PCR assay. In the authors' own workflow: A statistical classification framework was developed to diagnose cytomegalovirus status using the catalog of TCR beta chain sequences. The source is immuneACCESS, and TCRdb retained only in-frame sequences with V and J called. Part of the clones is not carried over; for the studies checked, unresolved V genes explain less than half of this, and the remainder is unexplained. For V, J and clone size, that table is used; D and trimming come from the DNA. This sample comprises 200,000 to 300,000 clones, approximately 87% of them detected only once. Less than 3% of the sample comes from the top ten. Deletion took 5 bases off V and 0 bases off J, with a span of 14 bases between the germline ends. Based on the germline V gene (reference sequence), the CDR1 and CDR2 sequences are SEHNR and FQNEAQ. From the cysteine up to the phenylalanine, the CDR3 has a length of 17 residues. The retained sequence is limited to the CDR3, 51 bases, with the frame set at the first base.

The donors were included in the validation cohort of 120 subjects, a group kept apart from the 666-subject first cohort. This receptor chain uses TRBV7-9 and TRBJ2-6; 6 matching bases give a weak D call of TRBD1. The sample consisted of PBMCs. The receptor was isolated from a man between 18 and 35 years old in good health and CMV-seronegative. The DNA reads as follows: TGTGCCAGCAGCCCAAGACAGGTGTACTCTGGGGCCAACGTCCTGACTTTC. Protein translation: CASSPRQVYSGANVLTF.